This T cell receptor beta chain appears in the sequencing data of a study of OX40 agonist ivuxolimab in advanced cancers. Whole-study context: The study treated patients with ivuxolimab, an agonistic anti-OX40 (CD134) antibody.

A single count supports this clone. Germline V lookup: CDR1 LNHDA, CDR2 SQIVND (reference sequence). The germline V and J ends were trimmed by 9 bases and 2 bases, with 13 bases remaining between them. This CDR3 spans 13 amino acids. TCRdb keeps only in-frame clones here, not all; method: immunoSEQ multiplex PCR. Of around 90,000 clones detected, 87% appear once; the ten largest clones hold under 0.35%. Sequences were derived from CD4+ or CD8+ T cells sorted from blood, sampled in a trial of the OX40 agonist ivuxolimab. The sequence derives from an adult with an advanced solid tumor such as melanoma, head and neck, liver or kidney cancer. This sequence joins TRBV19 and TRBJ1-1; D may be TRBD1 (5 bases). The CDR3 DNA follows: TGTGCCAGCATTGACAGCCGCAACACTGAAGCTTTCTTT. Its translation: CASIDSRNTEAFF.